This T cell receptor beta chain derives from a study of technical replicates of blood from several donors. CDR3 length: 13 amino acids. J lost 9 bases, V lost 8 bases, and 8 bases had no gene match. CDR1 and CDR2 from the germline V gene are LNHDA and SQIVND (reference sequence). Only in-frame clones appear in the TCRdb table, and some are missing; sequencing was by immunoSEQ multiplex PCR. The table includes 64,000 or so clones, approximately 96% detected once. V and J are TRBV19 and TRBJ1-5; 9 nucleotides match TRBD1. The receptor comes from a human donor in good health. Sequencing was done on a sample of T cells isolated from PBMCs. The CDR3 DNA reads TGTGCCAGTCGAGCGGGACAGGGCACGCCCCAGCATTTT. It specifies CASRAGQGTPQHF. Full variable domain (missing parts from reference TRBV19 and TRBJ1-5): DGGITQSPKYLFRKEGQNVTLSCEQNLNHDAMYWYRQDPGQGLRLIYYSQIVNDFQKGDIAEGYSVSREKKESFPLTVTSAQKNPTAFYLCASRAGQGTPQHFGDGTRLSIL.